This T cell receptor beta chain was retrieved from a study of T-cell memory formation after mild COVID-19. This clonotype was seen more than once but under ten times. Its antigen is still unknown. From germline, CDR1 is SGHRS and CDR2 YFSETQ. The J segment lost 0 bases and the V segment lost 4 bases, leaving 9 bases of the junction unmatched. The CDR3 spans 16 residues. Study results and caveats: Clones that shrank (day 15 to 85) were balanced CD4/CD8, whereas later expanders leaned CD4+. Chiefly within CM and EM were the contracting CD4+ clones; CD8+ ones were within EMRA.

TCRdb passed the 5' RACE reads through MiXCR, listing each CDR3 protein once. Of approximately 250,000 distinct CDR3 sequences listed, just over 15% were seen once; the top ten hold under 2.5%. This chain uses TRBV5-1 with TRBJ2-5; 7 positions match TRBD1. The TCR comes from an adult woman who had mild COVID-19 (a few samples of this study predate the infection). Cell type and time point are not known. Input material: PBMCs or a T cell subset sorted from them (not recorded which). The CDR3 DNA reads as TGCGCCAGCAGCCCAGGGGGTACAGGGTACCAAGAGACCCAGTACTTC. It translates to CASSPGGTGYQETQYF.